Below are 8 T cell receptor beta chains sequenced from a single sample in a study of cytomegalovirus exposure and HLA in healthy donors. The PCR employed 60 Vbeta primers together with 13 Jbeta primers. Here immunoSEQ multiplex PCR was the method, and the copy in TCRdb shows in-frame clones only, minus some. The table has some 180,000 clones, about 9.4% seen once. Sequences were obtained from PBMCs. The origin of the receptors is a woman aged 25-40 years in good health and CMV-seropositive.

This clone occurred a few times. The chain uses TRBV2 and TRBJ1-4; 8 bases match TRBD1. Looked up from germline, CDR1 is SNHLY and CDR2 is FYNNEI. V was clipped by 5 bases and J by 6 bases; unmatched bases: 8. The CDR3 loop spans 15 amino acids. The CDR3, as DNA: TGTGCCAGCAGTATCCAGGGGGCGGACGATGAAAAACTGTTTTTT. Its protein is CASSIQGADDEKLFF.

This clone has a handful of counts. The chain's CDR3 is CASRRQGYTDTQYF. DNA of the CDR3: TGTGCCAGCAGACGACAGGGGTACACAGATACGCAGTATTTT. The V call is TRBV27, the J call TRBJ2-3, with TRBD1 matching 8 bases. The germline CDR1 and CDR2 sequences are MNHEY and SMNVEV (reference sequence). The CDR3 runs 14 residues. Losses at the gene ends were 6 bases for V and 2 bases for J; bases not matched to a gene: 4.

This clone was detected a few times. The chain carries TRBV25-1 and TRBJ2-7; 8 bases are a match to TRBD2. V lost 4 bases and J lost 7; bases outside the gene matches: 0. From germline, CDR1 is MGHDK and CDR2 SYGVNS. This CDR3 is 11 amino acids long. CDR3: CASSGGGEQYF. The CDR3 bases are TGTGCCAGCAGTGGCGGGGGGGAGCAGTACTTC.

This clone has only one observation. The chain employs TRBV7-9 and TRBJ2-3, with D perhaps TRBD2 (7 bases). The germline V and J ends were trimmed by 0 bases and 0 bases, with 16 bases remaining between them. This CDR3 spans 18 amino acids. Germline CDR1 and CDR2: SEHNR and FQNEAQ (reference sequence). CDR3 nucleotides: TGTGCCAGCAGCTTAGCCGTGGGAGGGACAACTAGCACAGATACGCAGTATTTT. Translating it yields CASSLAVGGTTSTDTQYF. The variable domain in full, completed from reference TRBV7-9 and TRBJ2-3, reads DTGVSQNPRHKITKRGQNVTFRCDPISEHNRLYWYRQTLGQGPEFLTYFQNEAQLEKSRLLSDRFSAERPKGSFSTLEIQRTEQGDSAMYLCASSLAVGGTTSTDTQYFGPGTRLTVL.

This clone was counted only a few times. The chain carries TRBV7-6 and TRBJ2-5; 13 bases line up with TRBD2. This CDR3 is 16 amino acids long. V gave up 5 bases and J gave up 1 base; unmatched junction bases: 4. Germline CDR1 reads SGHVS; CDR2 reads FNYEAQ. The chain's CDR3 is CASSLRLAGGQETQYF. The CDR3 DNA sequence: TGTGCCAGCAGCCTGAGACTAGCGGGAGGCCAAGAGACCCAGTACTTC.

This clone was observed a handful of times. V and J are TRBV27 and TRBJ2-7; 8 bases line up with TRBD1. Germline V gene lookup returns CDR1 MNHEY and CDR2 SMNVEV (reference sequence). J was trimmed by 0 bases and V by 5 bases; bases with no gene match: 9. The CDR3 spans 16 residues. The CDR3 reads CASSPGTGSSSYEQYF. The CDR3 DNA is TGTGCCAGCAGTCCCGGGACAGGTTCGAGCTCCTACGAGCAGTACTTC.

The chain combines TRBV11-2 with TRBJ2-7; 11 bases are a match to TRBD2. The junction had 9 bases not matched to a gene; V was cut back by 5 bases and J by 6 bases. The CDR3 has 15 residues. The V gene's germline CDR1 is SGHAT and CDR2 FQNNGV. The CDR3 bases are TGTGCCAGCAGCCAGACCATAGCGGGAGGGCTCGAGCAGTACTTC. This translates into CASSQTIAGGLEQYF. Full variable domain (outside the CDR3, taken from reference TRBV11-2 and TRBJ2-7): EAGVAQSPRYKIIEKRQSVAFWCNPISGHATLYWYQQILGQGPKLLIQFQNNGVVDDSQLPKDRFSAERLKGVDSTLKIQPAKLEDSAVYLCASSQTIAGGLEQYFGPGTRLTVT.

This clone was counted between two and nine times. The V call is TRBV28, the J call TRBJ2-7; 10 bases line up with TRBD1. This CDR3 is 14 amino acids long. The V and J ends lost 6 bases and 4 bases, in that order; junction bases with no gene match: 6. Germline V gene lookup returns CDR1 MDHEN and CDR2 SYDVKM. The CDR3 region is CASSRDRGIYEQYF. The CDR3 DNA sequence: TGTGCCAGCAGCCGGGACAGGGGAATATACGAGCAGTACTTC.